This T cell receptor (beta chain) was identified in a study of blood T cell repertoires in COVID-19. J lost 0 bases, V lost 1 base, and 2 bases had no gene match. This CDR3 is built from 17 residues. Germline CDR1 and CDR2: MNHEY and SMNVEV (reference sequence). The assay was immunoSEQ multiplex PCR, and TCRdb's table has in-frame clones only and misses some. The data contain 60,000 to 80,000 clones, around 80% of them singletons. This chain links TRBV27 with TRBJ2-2; 10 nucleotides align to TRBD1. Sequencing was performed on peripheral blood. This clonotype originated in a man aged 50 to 59 with COVID-19, enrolled during active disease. CDR3 coding DNA: TGTGCCAGCAGTTTATTCGGACAGGGGGCGAACACCGGGGAGCTGTTTTTT. This encodes CASSLFGQGANTGELFF.